The clone carrying this TCR beta chain came up a few times. The antigen is undetermined. This entry comes from a study of identical twins. Unique molecular identifiers were present on the cDNA, and a universal primer site came from template switching. TCRdb reprocessed the 5' RACE reads with MiXCR, giving one entry per CDR3 protein. The table has around 1.7 million distinct CDR3 sequences, about 32% seen once. V shed 2 bases and J shed 8 bases, with 7 bases lying between them. The CDR3 totals 11 residues. Germline V gene sequence: CDR1 GTSNPN, CDR2 SVGIG (reference sequence). Points from the study as a whole: Out-of-frame TCR alpha sharing in monozygotic twins exceeded recombination model predictions. There were fewer insertions in abundant cord blood beta clonotypes, but memory repertoires showed no such pattern.

Healthy Caucasian individuals made up all the donors. The V call is TRBV30, the J call TRBJ2-1; D gene unclear. The sample consisted of cord blood. This sequence was found in a newborn girl in good health. The CDR3 spells CAWSYWDEQFF. The CDR3 coding sequence is TGTGCCTGGAGTTATTGGGATGAGCAGTTCTTC.